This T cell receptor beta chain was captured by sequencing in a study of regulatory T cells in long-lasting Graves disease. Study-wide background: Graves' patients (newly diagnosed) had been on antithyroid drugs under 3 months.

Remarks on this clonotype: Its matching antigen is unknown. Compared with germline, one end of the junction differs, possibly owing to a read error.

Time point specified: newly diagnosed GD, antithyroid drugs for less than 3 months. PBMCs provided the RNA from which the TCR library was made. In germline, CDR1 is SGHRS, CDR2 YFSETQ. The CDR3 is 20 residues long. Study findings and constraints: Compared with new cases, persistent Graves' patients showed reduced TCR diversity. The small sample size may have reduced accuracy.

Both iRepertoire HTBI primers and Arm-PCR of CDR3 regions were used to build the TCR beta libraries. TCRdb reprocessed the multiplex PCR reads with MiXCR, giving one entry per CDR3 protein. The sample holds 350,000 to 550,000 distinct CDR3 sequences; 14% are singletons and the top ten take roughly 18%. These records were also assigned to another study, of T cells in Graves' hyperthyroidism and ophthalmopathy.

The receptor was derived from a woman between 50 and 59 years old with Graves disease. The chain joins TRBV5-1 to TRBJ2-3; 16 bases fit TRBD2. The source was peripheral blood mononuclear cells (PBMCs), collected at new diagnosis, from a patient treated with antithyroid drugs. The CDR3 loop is CASSLVGTSGRARVTDAQYF. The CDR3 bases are TGCGCCAGCAGCTTGGTAGGGACTAGCGGGAGGGCCCGAGTCACAGATGCGCAGTATTTT. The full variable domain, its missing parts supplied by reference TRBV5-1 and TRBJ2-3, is KAGVTQTPRYLIKTRGQQVTLSCSPISGHRSVSWYQQTPGQGLQFLFEYFSETQRNKGNFPGRFSGRQFSNSRSEMNVSTLELGDSALYLCASSLVGTSGRARVTDAQYFGPGTRLTVL.